Listed below are T cell receptor beta chains from one sample, sequenced in a study of neurological immune-mediated disorders. TCRdb re-called the 5' RACE reads with MiXCR, one entry per CDR3 protein. The sample contains more than 50,000 distinct CDR3 sequences, roughly 11% of which appear only once. Sequences were obtained from PBMCs. These TCRs come from a man aged 55 to 69 in good health. Both conserved end residues are part of each CDR3. D genes are given only for firm matches. Only some rows state a clone size, as once, few, many or a class for expanded clones.

cdr3_aa: CASSSRQGGGYTF; cdr3_nt: TGTGCCAGCAGCTCCCGACAGGGGGGTGGCTACACCTTC; v_call: TRBV12-3/TRBV12-4; d_call: TRBD1; clone_size: many; cdr3_length: 13; j_call: TRBJ1-2
cdr3_aa: CASSPQGANTEAFF; cdr3_nt: TGTGCCAGCTCACCACAGGGGGCGAACACTGAAGCTTTCTTT; v_call: TRBV18; d_call: TRBD1; clone_size: NA; cdr3_length: 14; j_call: TRBJ1-1
cdr3_aa: CASSPQPGSRTNQPQHF; cdr3_nt: TGTGCCAGCAGCCCACAACCGGGGTCACGCACCAATCAGCCCCAGCATTTT; v_call: TRBV5-5; d_call: NA; clone_size: many; cdr3_length: 17; j_call: TRBJ1-5
cdr3_aa: CASREQVASTDTQYF; cdr3_nt: TGTGCCAGCAGAGAACAGGTTGCCTCCACAGATACGCAGTATTTT; v_call: TRBV6-5; d_call: NA; clone_size: few; cdr3_length: 15; j_call: TRBJ2-3
cdr3_aa: CSVEATDRAQYF; cdr3_nt: TGCAGCGTTGAGGCGACCGACCGGGCCCAGTACTTC; v_call: TRBV29-1; d_call: NA; clone_size: many; cdr3_length: 12; j_call: TRBJ2-5
cdr3_aa: CSARDYATDTQYF; cdr3_nt: TGCAGTGCTCGGGACTATGCGACAGATACGCAGTATTTT; v_call: TRBV20-1; d_call: TRBD2; clone_size: many; cdr3_length: 13; j_call: TRBJ2-3
cdr3_aa: CASSLGGQVGTEAFF; cdr3_nt: TGTGCCAGCAGCTTAGGGGGGCAGGTTGGCACTGAAGCTTTCTTT; v_call: TRBV7-2; d_call: NA; clone_size: many; cdr3_length: 15; j_call: TRBJ1-1
cdr3_aa: CASSTAGGSNEQYF; cdr3_nt: TGTGCCAGCAGTACGGCGGGGGGTTCGAACGAGCAGTACTTC; v_call: TRBV28; d_call: TRBD2; clone_size: NA; cdr3_length: 14; j_call: TRBJ2-7
cdr3_aa: CSAPGYNEQFF; cdr3_nt: TGCAGTGCTCCCGGTTACAATGAGCAGTTCTTC; v_call: TRBV20-1; d_call: NA; clone_size: many; cdr3_length: 11; j_call: TRBJ2-1
cdr3_aa: CAARTGGDQPQHF; cdr3_nt: TGTGCCGCCCGGACAGGGGGAGATCAGCCCCAGCATTTT; v_call: TRBV6-1; d_call: TRBD1; clone_size: NA; cdr3_length: 13; j_call: TRBJ1-5
cdr3_aa: CASSVGIAGNSPLHF; cdr3_nt: TGTGCCAGCAGCGTCGGCATCGCGGGAAATTCACCCCTCCACTTT; v_call: TRBV9; d_call: NA; clone_size: many; cdr3_length: 15; j_call: TRBJ1-6
cdr3_aa: CSASESSTDTQYF; cdr3_nt: TGCAGTGCTAGTGAGTCGAGCACAGATACGCAGTATTTT; v_call: TRBV20-1; d_call: NA; clone_size: many; cdr3_length: 13; j_call: TRBJ2-3
cdr3_aa: CASSGDRAGQPQHF; cdr3_nt: TGTGCCAGCAGCGGCGACAGAGCAGGGCAGCCCCAGCATTTT; v_call: TRBV7-2; d_call: NA; clone_size: many; cdr3_length: 14; j_call: TRBJ1-5
cdr3_aa: CAPGQGECLAKNIQYF; cdr3_nt: TGTGCCCCGGGACAGGGGGAATGTTTAGCCAAAAACATCCAGTACTTC; v_call: TRBV12-3/TRBV12-4; d_call: TRBD1; clone_size: NA; cdr3_length: 16; j_call: TRBJ2-4
cdr3_aa: CASSPRDREETQYF; cdr3_nt: TGTGCCAGCAGCCCCCGGGACAGAGAAGAGACCCAGTACTTC; v_call: TRBV7-9; d_call: TRBD1; clone_size: many; cdr3_length: 14; j_call: TRBJ2-5
cdr3_aa: CASSSGTRVFEQFF; cdr3_nt: TGTGCCAGCAGTTCCGGGACTAGAGTTTTCGAGCAGTTCTTC; v_call: TRBV7-2; d_call: TRBD2; clone_size: NA; cdr3_length: 14; j_call: TRBJ2-1
cdr3_aa: CAISDPGTYGYTF; cdr3_nt: TGTGCCATCAGTGACCCCGGGACCTATGGCTACACCTTC; v_call: TRBV10-3; d_call: NA; clone_size: many; cdr3_length: 13; j_call: TRBJ1-2
cdr3_aa: CASSNAGHGAPYEQYF; cdr3_nt: TGTGCCAGCAGCAACGCCGGACACGGTGCCCCCTACGAGCAGTACTTC; v_call: TRBV28; d_call: NA; clone_size: NA; cdr3_length: 16; j_call: TRBJ2-7